These T cell receptor beta chains were read from a single sample in a study of CD8 T cells in Susac syndrome. Each CDR3 protein gets one entry after TCRdb re-called the immunoSEQ multiplex PCR reads with MiXCR. The sample carries roughly 130,000 distinct CDR3 sequences, roughly 96% recorded once. The sequenced material came from CD4+ T cells from PBMCs. The receptors originated from a human donor in good health. Each CDR3 is given with its conserved first and last residue.

v_call: TRBV29-1; cdr3_aa: CSAGESYEQYF
v_call: TRBV20-1; cdr3_aa: CTAGLSTDTQYF
v_call: TRBV15; cdr3_aa: CATSRDQGSSPFF
v_call: TRBV7-9; cdr3_aa: CASSLEAVRTQYF
v_call: TRBV20-1; cdr3_aa: CSARRGITDTQYF
v_call: TRBV7-8; cdr3_aa: CASSETDRGIYEQYF
v_call: TRBV19; cdr3_aa: CASSIDLATATYEQYF
v_call: TRBV7-2; cdr3_aa: CASSFRGSDTEAFF
v_call: TRBV19; cdr3_aa: CASRAQGRFQFF
v_call: TRBV28; cdr3_aa: CASSKVSSYEQYF
v_call: TRBV29-1; cdr3_aa: CSVVTGASGELFF
v_call: TRBV29-1; cdr3_aa: CSVEESQAGREQYF
v_call: TRBV3-1; cdr3_aa: CASSRSSTQYF
v_call: TRBV28; cdr3_aa: CASSLLTYGNQPQHF
v_call: TRBV4-2; cdr3_aa: CASSHSVRGRAVNEQYF
v_call: TRBV3-1; cdr3_aa: CASRHVTGNTIYF
v_call: TRBV2; cdr3_aa: CASTPQGQGAPGYTF
v_call: TRBV5-4; cdr3_aa: CASSLPGQGALGEQFF
v_call: TRBV29-1; cdr3_aa: CSVEDQNRGYGYTF
v_call: TRBV28; cdr3_aa: CASSSVMGPSETQYF
v_call: TRBV29-1; cdr3_aa: CSVGGPSDLRPRNEQFF
v_call: TRBV7-2; cdr3_aa: CASSLGLAGELFF
v_call: TRBV29-1; cdr3_aa: CSVYSGADTQYF
v_call: TRBV30; cdr3_aa: CAWSVKSGNTGELFF
v_call: TRBV3-1; cdr3_aa: CASSLQGGHNYGYTF
v_call: TRBV29-1; cdr3_aa: CSVGIGRGTDTQYF
v_call: TRBV29-1; cdr3_aa: CSVEPAGADTQYF
v_call: TRBV4-1; cdr3_aa: CASSQDSGRPYNEQFF
v_call: TRBV29-1; cdr3_aa: CSGGGLSIKEQFF
v_call: TRBV18; cdr3_aa: CASSFSVGNQPQHF
v_call: TRBV6-5; cdr3_aa: CASSFSGPNEKLFF
v_call: TRBV10-3; cdr3_aa: CAISDTARPNNEQFF
v_call: TRBV5-1; cdr3_aa: CASSLPGQGRETQYF
v_call: TRBV25-1; cdr3_aa: CASSAGNVVNQPQHF
v_call: TRBV15; cdr3_aa: CATSRDGPDTQYF
v_call: TRBV18; cdr3_aa: CASSIELALSGANVLTF
v_call: TRBV29-1; cdr3_aa: CSVEGGQGASLNGYTF
v_call: TRBV23-1; cdr3_aa: CASSQWWTSYEQYF
v_call: TRBV20-1; cdr3_aa: CSAGTGGEAFF
v_call: TRBV12-3/TRBV12-4; cdr3_aa: CASGGVRPDREQYF
v_call: TRBV2; cdr3_aa: CASTPGGSGANVLTF
v_call: TRBV6-1; cdr3_aa: CATPGPLGEQYF
v_call: TRBV29-1; cdr3_aa: CSVHDAVLREQYF
v_call: TRBV18; cdr3_aa: CASSPRLGETQYF
v_call: TRBV5-1; cdr3_aa: CASSLAGTPRPQHF
v_call: TRBV11-1; cdr3_aa: CASSQGQGTGELFF
v_call: TRBV13; cdr3_aa: CASSLVGGTQETQYF
v_call: TRBV28; cdr3_aa: CANITGYEQYF
v_call: TRBV28; cdr3_aa: CASSSVLSYEQYF
v_call: TRBV5-1; cdr3_aa: CASSPPRGRRTGELFF
v_call: TRBV9; cdr3_aa: CASSDAMRNTIYF
v_call: TRBV28; cdr3_aa: CASSWTGPERPNGYTF
v_call: TRBV30; cdr3_aa: CAWWSGQSPSSKYF
v_call: TRBV6-5; cdr3_aa: CASSYSGTGFEQYF
v_call: TRBV5-1; cdr3_aa: CASSLGGMQTYEQYF